These 26 T cell receptor beta chains share one sample of origin, sequenced in a study of T cells in Graves' hyperthyroidism and ophthalmopathy. From RNA transcripts, TCR beta CDR3 regions were amplified. Researchers ran a first-round RT-PCR on the TCR CDR3 using the HTBI primer set. Each CDR3 protein gets one entry after TCRdb re-called the multiplex PCR reads with MiXCR. The profile shows 500,000 to 600,000 distinct CDR3 sequences, about a sixth of them singletons. The sample consisted of blood. The source is a woman aged 18 to 35 with Graves' hyperthyroidism.

This clonotype was recorded many times. This chain connects TRBV2 to TRBJ2-2; 8 nucleotides agree with TRBD1. Trimming at V came to 2 bases and at J to 0 bases, leaving 5 bases not matched to a gene. CDR1 and CDR2 (germline): SNHLY, FYNNEI. CDR3 length: 17 residues. Here the CDR3 DNA reads TGTGCCAGCAGTGAAAGACAGGGGACCACGAACACCGGGGAGCTGTTTTTT. It is translated as CASSERQGTTNTGELFF.

This clonotype has a count of ten or more. The chain joins TRBV5-6 to TRBJ2-7; TRBD2 matches at 14 bases. Germline trimming cut 2 bases from V and 4 bases from J; bases unmatched to any gene: 8. The CDR3 consists of 17 residues. The V gene's germline CDR1 is SGHDT and CDR2 YYEEEE. This CDR3 is CASSFGGLAGVVYEQYF. The CDR3 DNA sequence: TGTGCCAGCAGCTTTGGGGGACTAGCGGGAGTAGTATACGAGCAGTACTTC.

The sample holds many counts of this clonotype. The V and J genes are TRBV7-2 and TRBJ2-4; tentatively, D is TRBD1 (6 bases). V dropped 2 bases and J dropped 0 bases, with 20 bases sitting between them. The CDR3 totals 19 residues. The germline CDR1 and CDR2 sequences are SGHTA and FQGNSA. The CDR3 DNA follows: TGTGCCAGCAGCTTATCTGCCAGACCGGGACACCTAGCCAAAAACATTCAGTACTTC. Its translation: CASSLSARPGHLAKNIQYF. Variable domain in full (rest from reference TRBV7-2 and TRBJ2-4): GAGVSQSPSNKVTEKGKDVELRCDPISGHTALYWYRQSLGQGLEFLIYFQGNSAPDKSGLPSDRFSAERTGGSVSTLTIQRTQQEDSAVYLCASSLSARPGHLAKNIQYFGAGTRLSVL.

This clonotype came up many times. The CDR3 DNA sequence: TGTGCCATTGTGAGCGGGGCGGAAGATACGCAGTATTTT. It specifies CAIVSGAEDTQYF. V and J are TRBV12-3 or TRBV12-4 and TRBJ2-3, with 7 bases that match TRBD2. The trim removed 10 bases at V and 5 bases at J, leaving 9 bases unmatched. This CDR3 has 13 residues.

In its sample, this clonotype was seen a few times. The V call is TRBV6-5, the J call TRBJ1-1; 8 bases map to TRBD1. The CDR3 sequence is 18 residues long. Germline CDR1 reads MNHEY; CDR2 reads SVGAGI. V trimming: 7 bases; J trimming: 1 base; junction bases outside the gene matches: 17. The CDR3 bases are TGTGCCAGCACCCCAGTTTGGACAGGGAACTTTTCGAACACTGAAGCTTTCTTT. This codes for CASTPVWTGNFSNTEAFF.

At least ten counts were recorded for this clonotype. The chain couples TRBV11-2 to TRBJ1-4; D gene unclear. The CDR3 loop spans 14 amino acids. In germline, CDR1 is SGHAT, CDR2 FQNNGV. Between the trimmed V and J ends, which lost 6 bases and 2 bases, there was a span of 10 bases. For the CDR3, the DNA is TGTGCCAGCAGGGAAGGGATTACTAATGAAAAACTGTTTTTT. The encoded protein is CASREGITNEKLFF.

In DNA form, the CDR3 reads TGTGCCAGCAGCCCGGGGGGGGTGTGGAGCACAGATACGCAGTATTTT. Protein: CASSPGGVWSTDTQYF. The chain carries TRBV5-6 and TRBJ2-3; 8 bases line up with TRBD2. V lost 4 bases and J lost 0; bases outside the gene matches: 7. Germline V gene sequence: CDR1 SGHDT, CDR2 YYEEEE. The CDR3 extends over 16 amino acids.

This chain connects TRBV4-1 to TRBJ1-6; D call uncertain. The CDR3 covers 14 residues. The V end lost 3 bases, the J end lost 8 bases, and 11 bases lay between the germline ends. Germline V gene sequence: CDR1 MGHRA, CDR2 YSYEKL. The chain's CDR3 is CASSHPGFDSPLHF. CDR3 DNA: TGCGCCAGCAGCCATCCGGGTTTCGATTCACCCCTCCACTTT.

This clonotype occurred many times. The rearrangement uses TRBV2 and TRBJ2-7, with TRBD1 identical over 8 bases. Germline-derived CDR1 and CDR2 are SNHLY and FYNNEI. The CDR3 is 15 amino acids. V shed 6 bases, J shed 3 bases, and the junction held 10 bases outside the gene matches. Here the CDR3 reads CASRDRVGGYYEQYF. The CDR3 DNA reads TGTGCCAGCAGGGACAGGGTAGGCGGCTACTACGAGCAGTACTTC.

This clonotype was observed a handful of times. This sequence joins TRBV11-3 and TRBJ1-2; 7 bases line up with TRBD1. This CDR3 contains 16 residues. Looked up from germline, CDR1 is SGHNT and CDR2 is YENEEA. With V trimmed by 5 bases and J by 1 base, 10 bases remained unmatched. In nucleotides, the CDR3 is TGTGCCAGCAGCCCCTTCGGGACAGAGAGTAACTATGGCTACACCTTC. This encodes CASSPFGTESNYGYTF.

This clonotype was seen only a few times. J is TRBJ1-2 and V is TRBV30; D is possibly TRBD1 (5 bases). The germline V gene has CDR1 GTSNPN and CDR2 SVGIG (reference sequence). There are 13 residues in the CDR3. V was cut by 3 bases and J by 7 bases, with 15 bases left in between. The chain's CDR3 is CAWSSGGFGGYTF. In DNA, the CDR3 is TGTGCCTGGAGCAGTGGGGGTTTCGGTGGCTACACCTTC.

This clonotype was seen many times. The CDR3 DNA is TGTGCCAGCAAAGGACAGGGGAATAGCAATCAGCCCCAGCATTTT. Protein sequence: CASKGQGNSNQPQHF. The rearrangement joins TRBV2 to TRBJ1-5; 9 bases align to TRBD1. V lost 7 bases to trimming and J lost 0 bases; unmatched junction nucleotides: 4. The CDR3 totals 15 residues. The germline CDR1 and CDR2 sequences are SNHLY and FYNNEI. Combining the CDR3 with reference TRBV2 and TRBJ1-5 gives the whole variable domain EPEVTQTPSHQVTQMGQEVILRCVPISNHLYFYWYRQILGQKVEFLVSFYNNEISEKSEIFDDQFSVERPDGSNFTLKIRSTKLEDSAMYFCASKGQGNSNQPQHFGDGTRLSIL.

This clonotype was recorded at least ten times. The CDR3 is CATSRALGLAAYNEQFF. The DNA for the CDR3 is TGTGCCACCAGCAGAGCTCTCGGGCTAGCGGCATACAATGAGCAGTTCTTC. The J gene is TRBJ2-1, the V gene TRBV15, with 7 nucleotides matching TRBD2. Per the germline V gene, CDR1 is LNHNV and CDR2 is YYDKDF (reference sequence). CDR3 length: 17 amino acids. With V trimmed by 1 base and J by 4 bases, 10 bases remained unmatched.

The CDR3 is CASSFSQGNEQFF. The CDR3 nucleotides are TGTGCCAGCAGCTTCTCTCAGGGGAATGAGCAGTTCTTC. The chain is built from TRBV7-8 and TRBJ2-1; D may be TRBD1 (6 bases). V gave up 3 bases and J gave up 7 bases, with 10 bases separating them. The CDR3 sequence is 13 residues long. The germline V gene encodes CDR1 SGHVS and CDR2 FQNEAQ.

This clonotype was observed a handful of times. CDR3 DNA sequence: TGCGCCAGCAGCCCCGGGGACACAGCTGAAAAACTGTTTTTT. The encoded protein is CASSPGDTAEKLFF. The chain is built from TRBV5-1 and TRBJ1-4, with D perhaps matching TRBD1 (6 bases). The CDR3 contains 14 residues. CDR1 and CDR2 from the germline V gene are SGHRS and YFSETQ. Trimming shortened V by 4 bases and J by 7 bases, and 14 bases separated the two germline ends.

Concerning this clonotype: A read error may be the cause here, since a much bigger clone is one base away. In DNA form, the CDR3 reads TGCGCCAGCAGCCAGATAAACAGGGTATACAATGAGCAGCTCTTC. Its translation: CASSQINRVYNEQLF. The chain carries TRBV5-1 and TRBJ2-1; perhaps TRBD1 as D (6 bases). Looked up from germline, CDR1 is SGHRS and CDR2 is YFSETQ. The CDR3 contains 15 residues. Complete variable domain (other parts from reference TRBV5-1 and TRBJ2-1): KAGVTQTPRYLIKTRGQQVTLSCSPISGHRSVSWYQQTPGQGLQFLFEYFSETQRNKGNFPGRFSGRQFSNSRSEMNVSTLELGDSALYLCASSQINRVYNEQLFGPGTRLTVL.

J is TRBJ2-1 and V is TRBV10-3; tentative D call: TRBD2 (6 bases). CDR1 ENHRY and CDR2 SYGVKD come from the germline V gene. Trimming took 6 bases from V and 0 from J, leaving 15 bases between them. The CDR3 extends over 16 amino acids. CDR3 amino acids: CAIRGDGSRSYNEQFF. Written as DNA, the CDR3 is TGTGCCATCAGGGGCGACGGGAGCCGCTCCTACAATGAGCAGTTCTTC.

The chain couples TRBV4-1 to TRBJ1-5; no firm D call. The CDR3 extends over 16 amino acids. Between the trimmed V and J ends, which lost 4 bases and 7 bases, there was a span of 20 bases. Germline CDR1 reads MGHRA; CDR2 reads YSYEKL. The CDR3 sequence: CASSPQGESYGQPQHF. CDR3 bases: TGCGCCAGCAGCCCTCAAGGAGAGAGCTACGGGCAGCCCCAGCATTTT.

CDR3 sequence (DNA): TGTGCCAGCAGGTCCACAGCTGAAGCTTTCTTT. Protein product: CASRSTAEAFF. The chain carries TRBV12-3 or TRBV12-4 and TRBJ1-1; no firm D call. The CDR3 is 11 residues long. The V gene lost 6 bases and the J gene lost 6 bases, with 8 bases spanning the gap.

The chain employs TRBV20-1 and TRBJ2-1; 7 positions match TRBD1. V shed 0 bases, J shed 2 bases, and the junction held 7 bases outside the gene matches. Germline V lookup: CDR1 DFQATT, CDR2 SNEGSKA (reference sequence). CDR3 length equals 16 residues. The CDR3: CSARERQGLTYNEQFF. The CDR3 nucleotides are TGCAGTGCTAGAGAGCGACAGGGTCTTACCTACAATGAGCAGTTCTTC.

The V and J genes are TRBV4-1 and TRBJ1-2; 10 nucleotides align to TRBD1. This CDR3 is built from 18 residues. V shed 1 base and J 4 bases; nucleotides not matched to a gene: 12. Germline CDR1 MGHRA, CDR2 YSYEKL. The CDR3 is CASSQVRGQGSSGYGYTF. The CDR3 nucleotides are TGCGCCAGCAGCCAAGTCCGGGGACAGGGGTCGTCGGGCTATGGCTACACCTTC.

This chain links TRBV4-2 with TRBJ1-5; 7 bases map to TRBD1. This CDR3 has 15 residues. V trimming: 6 bases; J trimming: 2 bases; junction bases outside the gene matches: 7. Germline assignment: CDR1 LGHNA and CDR2 YNFKEQ. The CDR3 region has the DNA TGTGCCAGCAGTGAAATTACAGGGGGCAATCAGCCCCAGCATTTT. Encoded protein: CASSEITGGNQPQHF.

The chain carries TRBV7-2 and TRBJ1-2; the D is unclear. The CDR3 runs to 12 residues. Germline V gene data show CDR1 as SGHTA and CDR2 as FQGNSA. Trimming shortened V by 3 bases and J by 6 bases, and 8 bases separated the two germline ends. CDR3 sequence (DNA): TGTGCCAGCAGCTTTTTAAGGGATGGCTACACCTTC. Amino acid sequence: CASSFLRDGYTF.

This clonotype was seen more than once but under ten times. The chain recombines TRBV7-9 with TRBJ1-6, with a possible D match to TRBD1 (6 bases). The CDR3 has 15 residues. Germline V gene lookup returns CDR1 SEHNR and CDR2 FQNEAQ (reference sequence). V lost 3 bases, J lost 7 bases, and 13 bases lay in between. The CDR3 coding sequence is TGTGCCAGCAGCTTCACAGGGTCGGACAATTCACCCCTCCACTTT. Its translation is CASSFTGSDNSPLHF.

This chain uses TRBV7-2 with TRBJ2-1, with 12 bases fitting TRBD2. The junction had 7 bases not matched to a gene; V was cut back by 1 base and J by 3 bases. The germline gives CDR1 SGHTA, CDR2 FQGNSA. The CDR3 extends over 18 amino acids. Here the CDR3 reads CASSLVPSGGAFYNEQFF. CDR3 nucleotides: TGTGCCAGCAGCTTAGTTCCTAGCGGGGGGGCTTTCTACAATGAGCAGTTCTTC.

V is TRBV5-1 and J is TRBJ1-1; a weak D match, TRBD1 (5 bases). CDR3 length: 12 residues. Germline lookup yields CDR1 SGHRS and CDR2 YFSETQ. Trimming cost V 2 bases and J 6 bases, with 8 bases left between them. DNA of the CDR3: TGCGCCAGCAGCTTAGGGGACGCTGAAGCTTTCTTT. This codes for CASSLGDAEAFF.